The TCR beta chain under discussion was sequenced for a study of regulatory T cells in long-lasting Graves disease. This clonotype occurred many times. The antigen remains unidentified. Construction of TCR beta libraries relied on iRepertoire HTBI primers and on Arm-PCR targeting CDR3 regions. Using its own MiXCR run on the multiplex PCR reads, TCRdb lists one record per CDR3 protein. The sample lists about 460,000 distinct CDR3 sequences, 22% occurring once. Time point denoted: persistent/refractory GD, antithyroid drugs over 5 years with positive TRAb. Researchers made the TCR library from RNA that was extracted from PBMCs. The length of the CDR3 is 12 residues. Germline assignment: CDR1 MDHEN and CDR2 SYDVKM. V lost 1 base and J 5 bases, leaving 3 bases between the germline ends. General study results and limits: Favored gene segments in persistent disease were TRBV28, TRBJ1-2 and TRBJ2-5.

The specimen comprised peripheral blood mononuclear cells (PBMCs), sampled when the disease was refractory, from a patient treated with antithyroid drugs. This sequence joins TRBV28 and TRBJ1-5; D remains ambiguous. This clonotype was sampled from a female donor with Graves disease. CDR3 residues: CASSLYHQPQHF. As DNA, the CDR3 is TGTGCCAGCAGTTTATACCATCAGCCCCAGCATTTT.